This TCR beta chain was retrieved from a study of CD8 T cell repertoires and HIV-1 epitope variants. Study information: T cells were stimulated with Twenty-five Gag and Nef peptides separately.

The CDR3 consists of 12 residues. The germline gives CDR1 MDHEN, CDR2 SYDVKM. V gave up 8 bases and J gave up 2 bases, with 10 bases separating them. Sequencing used immunoSEQ multiplex PCR; TCRdb keeps in-frame clones, though not all of them. The repertoire has 5,500 to 6,000 clones, less than 65% of them found once; the top ten carry approximately 44%. On this clone: Antigen unknown.

The J gene is TRBJ2-7, the V gene TRBV28; D remains unclear. The TCR originated in a male donor with HIV. Sequenced sample: cultured CD8+ T cells derived from PBMCs. CDR3 sequence: CASRTPPYEQYF. Here the CDR3 DNA reads TGTGCCAGCCGAACCCCTCCCTACGAGCAGTACTTC.